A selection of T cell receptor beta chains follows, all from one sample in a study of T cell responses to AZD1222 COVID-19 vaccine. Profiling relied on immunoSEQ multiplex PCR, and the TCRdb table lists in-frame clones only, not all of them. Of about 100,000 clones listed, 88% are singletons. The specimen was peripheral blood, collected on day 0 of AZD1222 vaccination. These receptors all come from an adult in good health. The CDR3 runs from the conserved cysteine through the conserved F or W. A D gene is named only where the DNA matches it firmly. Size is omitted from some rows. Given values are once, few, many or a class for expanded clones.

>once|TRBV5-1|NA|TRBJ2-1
TGCGCCAGCAGCTTTTTGCTAGACCAGCTAGTGTCAGCCTACAATGAGCAGTTCTTC
CASSFLLDQLVSAYNEQFF
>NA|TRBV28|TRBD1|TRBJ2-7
TGTGCCAGCAGGGCAGGGGGTGCCGAGCAGTACTTC
CASRAGGAEQYF
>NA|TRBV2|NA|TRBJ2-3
TGTGCCAGCAGTGCGTCTCGGGTCGCAGATACGCAGTATTTT
CASSASRVADTQYF
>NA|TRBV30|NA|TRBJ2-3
TGTGCCTGGAGTATTGAGGGAATTTCCCTCACAGATACGCAGTATTTT
CAWSIEGISLTDTQYF
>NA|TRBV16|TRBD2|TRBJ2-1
TGTGCCAGCAGCCAATCGTCGGGAGGGGAAGAGCAGTTCTTC
CASSQSSGGEEQFF
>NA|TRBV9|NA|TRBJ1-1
TGTGCCAGCAGCGTAGGGGGAAACTTGAACACTGAAGCTTTCTTT
CASSVGGNLNTEAFF
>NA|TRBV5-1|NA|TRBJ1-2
TGCGCCAGCAGCCAAACGGACAGTCGCGGCTACACCTTC
CASSQTDSRGYTF
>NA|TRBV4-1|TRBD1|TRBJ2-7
TGCGCCAGCAGCCATCAGGACAGGGATCCCTACGAGCAGTACTTC
CASSHQDRDPYEQYF
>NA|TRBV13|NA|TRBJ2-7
TGTGCCAGCGCCCTTAGCTCCTACGAGCAGTACTTC
CASALSSYEQYF
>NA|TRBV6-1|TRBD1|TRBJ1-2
TGTGCCAGCAGTGACAGGGGGCTAGGCGGCTACACCTTC
CASSDRGLGGYTF
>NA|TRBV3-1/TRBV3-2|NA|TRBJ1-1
TGTGCCAGCAGCCAAAGGGGCCTTTTAATGAACACTGAAGCTTTCTTT
CASSQRGLLMNTEAFF
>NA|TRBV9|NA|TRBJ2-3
TGTGCCAGCAGCGTAGTAGGTGAGGGGGGGACAGATACGCAGTATTTT
CASSVVGEGGTDTQYF
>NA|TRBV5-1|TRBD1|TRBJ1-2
TGCGCCAGCAGGCCCGACAGGGAGGGCTACACCTTC
CASRPDREGYTF
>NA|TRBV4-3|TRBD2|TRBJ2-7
TGCGCCAGCAGCCAAGATCCTAGCGGGAGTTTAAACGAGCAGTACTTC
CASSQDPSGSLNEQYF
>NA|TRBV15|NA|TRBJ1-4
TGTGCCACCAGCAGAGATCGAGGCAGCCAAAAACTGTTTTTT
CATSRDRGSQKLFF
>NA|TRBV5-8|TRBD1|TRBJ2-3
TGTGCCAGCAGCTTGGGGGACAGGGGCACAGATACGCAGTATTTT
CASSLGDRGTDTQYF
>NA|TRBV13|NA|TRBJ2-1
TGTGCCAGCAGCCCGGGGTTGAGCTCCTACAATGAGCAGTTCTTC
CASSPGLSSYNEQFF
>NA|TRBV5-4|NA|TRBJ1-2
TGTGCCAGCAGCTTGCGCGGGGGCCTGGCGGGCTACACCTTC
CASSLRGGLAGYTF
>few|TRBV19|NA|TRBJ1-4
TGTGCCAGTTTGGGGTTTGCAACTAATGAAAAACTGTTTTTT
CASLGFATNEKLFF
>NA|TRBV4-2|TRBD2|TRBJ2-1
TGTGCCAGCAGCCAAACTAGCGGGGGGGTTAATGAGCAGTTCTTC
CASSQTSGGVNEQFF
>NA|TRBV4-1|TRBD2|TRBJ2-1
TGCGCCAGCAGCCAAGTTGGAGCGGGAGGGAGGAATGAGCAGTTCTTC
CASSQVGAGGRNEQFF
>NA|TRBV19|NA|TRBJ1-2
TGTGCCAGTGCGGACGGTCGGCTCTATGGCTACACCTTC
CASADGRLYGYTF
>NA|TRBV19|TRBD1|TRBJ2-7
TGTGCCAGTAGTGGGCGGGACAGGGCCTACGAGCAGTACTTC
CASSGRDRAYEQYF
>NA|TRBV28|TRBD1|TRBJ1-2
TGTGCCAGCAGTCCTCGGGACAGGGGGCGTCTTGGCTACACCTTC
CASSPRDRGRLGYTF
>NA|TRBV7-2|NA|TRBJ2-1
TGTGCCAGCAGCTCCCTCACGGGGGGCCACAATGAGCAGTTCTTC
CASSSLTGGHNEQFF
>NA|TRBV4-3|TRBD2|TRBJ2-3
TGCGCCAGCAGCCAAGGGACTAGCGGGAGTCTGAACACAGATACGCAGTATTTT
CASSQGTSGSLNTDTQYF
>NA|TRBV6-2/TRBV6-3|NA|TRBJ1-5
TGTGCCAGCAGTTACTCGCGTAGGGGGGGAAGTGGCAATCAGCCCCAGCATTTT
CASSYSRRGGSGNQPQHF
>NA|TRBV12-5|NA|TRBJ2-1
TGTGCTAGTGGTTTGGGGGCCTCCTACAATGAGCAGTTCTTC
CASGLGASYNEQFF
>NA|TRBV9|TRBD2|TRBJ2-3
TGTGCCAGCAGCGTGTCGGGGGGAGATACGCAGTATTTT
CASSVSGGDTQYF
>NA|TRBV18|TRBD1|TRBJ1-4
TGTGCCAGCTCAGCGGGACAGGTGCCTGAAAAACTGTTTTTT
CASSAGQVPEKLFF
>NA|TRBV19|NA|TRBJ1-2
TGTGCCAGTAGAGACGGCGACTATGGCTACACCTTC
CASRDGDYGYTF
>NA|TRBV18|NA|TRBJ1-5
TGTGCCAGCTCACGAGGACAGCCTTATAGCAATCAGCCCCAGCATTTT
CASSRGQPYSNQPQHF
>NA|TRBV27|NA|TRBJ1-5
TGTGCCAGCAGTGACCACCAGGGAAAGCAGCCCCAGCATTTT
CASSDHQGKQPQHF
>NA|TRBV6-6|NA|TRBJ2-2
TGTGCCAGCAGTTACCGTACCAACGCGAACACCGGGGAGCTGTTTTTT
CASSYRTNANTGELFF
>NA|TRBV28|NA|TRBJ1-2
TGTGCCAGCAGTTCAATAGACCTAGGGTACACCTTC
CASSSIDLGYTF
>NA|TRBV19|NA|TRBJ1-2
TGTGCCAGTAGTGACCGGGTCGCTAACTATGGCTACACCTTC
CASSDRVANYGYTF
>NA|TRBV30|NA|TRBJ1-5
TGTGCCTGGAGTGTACGTGGAGGGACGGGCAATCAGCCCCAGCATTTT
CAWSVRGGTGNQPQHF
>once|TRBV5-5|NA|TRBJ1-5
TGTGCCAGCAGCTTAGGTGCCAATCAGCCCCAGCATTTT
CASSLGANQPQHF
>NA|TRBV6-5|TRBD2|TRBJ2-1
TGTGCCAGCAGTTACTTAGCGGGGACGTACAATGAGCAGTTCTTC
CASSYLAGTYNEQFF
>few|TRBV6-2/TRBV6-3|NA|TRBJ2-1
TGTGCCAGCAGTTACCCCGCCGGGCGAAGGGGTGTAAGTCACGAGCAGTTCTTC
CASSYPAGRRGVSHEQFF
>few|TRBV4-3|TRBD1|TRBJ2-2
TGCGCCAGCAGCCAAGAATCCGGACAGGGGCACACCGGGGAGCTGTTTTTT
CASSQESGQGHTGELFF
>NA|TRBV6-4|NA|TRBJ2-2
TGTGCCAGCAGCGGGGGGAACACCGGGGAGCTGTTTTTT
CASSGGNTGELFF
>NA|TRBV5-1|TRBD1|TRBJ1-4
TGCGCCAGCAGCTTCCGGGACAGGGGGGAAAAACTGTTTTTT
CASSFRDRGEKLFF
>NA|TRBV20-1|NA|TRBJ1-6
TGCAGTGCTAGTTTCAGGGAGGCAAGCTCCTATAATTCACCCCTCCACTTT
CSASFREASSYNSPLHF